The T cell receptor beta chain under discussion was sequenced for a study of tumor-infiltrating lymphocytes in primary liver carcinoma. Turning to this clonotype: The germline gene is not matched at one end of the junction; a read error may be the cause.

The input was around 530 ng total RNA; TCR beta cDNA was made from it with a constant-region primer. Libraries of TCR beta came from three nested multiplex PCR rounds with slightly modified ARM-PCR. MiXCR, applied by TCRdb to the multiplex PCR reads, yields one record per CDR3 protein. The sample has 75,000 to 80,000 distinct CDR3 sequences; 69% are singletons. Extraction of RNA together with DNA used 20-30 mg of unsorted bulk tissue. The sequence was collected from a middle-aged man with primary liver carcinoma and hepatitis B virus infection. The sequencing sample was made of tumor-adjacent normal liver tissue.

As DNA, the CDR3 is TGTGTCAGCAGCCAGGAAGCGGGAGGGCCAGATACGCAGTATTTT. Translating gives CVSSQEAGGPDTQYF. The chain couples TRBV4-2 to TRBJ2-3, with 10 bases aligning to TRBD2. This CDR3 is built from 15 residues. Germline values: CDR1 LGHNA, CDR2 YNFKEQ.